This passage covers 17 T cell receptor beta chains from one sample sequenced in a study of control samples from healthy donors and cancer patients. Here immunoSEQ multiplex PCR was the method, and the copy in TCRdb shows in-frame clones only, minus some. The sample includes 40,000 to 55,000 clones, over 90% of them seen just once. The sample consisted of PBMCs. The receptors derive from a woman aged 45-60 years with head and neck cancer.

This clone was found once. This chain joins TRBV29-1 and TRBJ1-1, with 7 nucleotides matching TRBD1. Trimming cost V 5 bases and J 4 bases; bases outside gene matches: 1. The CDR3 sequence is 11 residues long. The germline CDR1 and CDR2 sequences are SQVTM and ANQGSEA. The CDR3 sequence is CSVNRGTEAFF. CDR3 coding DNA: TGCAGCGTTAACAGGGGCACTGAAGCTTTCTTT.

The chain has TRBV6-5 and TRBJ2-4, with D tentatively TRBD1 (6 bases). CDR1 and CDR2 (germline): MNHEY, SVGAGI. The CDR3 sequence is 14 residues long. Trimming pared 6 bases from V and 4 bases from J, leaving 13 bases between. The DNA for the CDR3 is TGTGCCAGCAGCCCCGGGACACCGAAAAACATTCAGTACTTC. Translated, it gives CASSPGTPKNIQYF.

This clone was seen a single time. V and J are TRBV7-2 and TRBJ2-1; D not resolved. The V end was cut by 7 bases, the J end by 8 bases, with 9 bases between. Germline V CDR1 and CDR2: SGHTA, FQGNSA. This CDR3 is 11 amino acids long. CDR3 sequence: CASMISDEQFF. Written as DNA, the CDR3 is TGTGCCAGCATGATATCCGATGAGCAGTTCTTC.

The chain joins TRBV28 to TRBJ2-5; D might be TRBD1 or TRBD2, each matching 5 bases. Trimming shortened V by 6 bases and J by 1 base, and 15 bases separated the two germline ends. Germline V lookup: CDR1 MDHEN, CDR2 SYDVKM. The length of the CDR3 is 15 residues. The DNA of the CDR3 is TGTGCCAGCAGCCGGACCGGGACCTTCCAAGAGACCCAGTACTTC. Translating gives CASSRTGTFQETQYF.

This chain connects TRBV5-1 to TRBJ2-5; TRBD1 matches 12 bases. Germline V gene lookup returns CDR1 SGHRS and CDR2 YFSETQ. The CDR3 is 16 residues long. J gave up 5 bases and V 2 bases, and 7 bases lay outside the gene matches. The CDR3 bases are TGCGCCAGCAGCTTACGGGGGGACAGGGGGCACGAGACCCAGTACTTC. Its protein is CASSLRGDRGHETQYF.

The genes are TRBV6-2 or TRBV6-3 and TRBJ2-1, with a tentative D call TRBD2 (5 bases). The V end lost 5 bases, the J end lost 12 bases, and 17 bases lay between the germline ends. The CDR3 consists of 13 residues. The V gene's germline CDR1 is MNHEY and CDR2 SVGEGT. The CDR3 sequence: CASSREPLRGQFF. The CDR3 DNA sequence: TGTGCCAGCAGTAGGGAGCCCCTCAGAGGGCAGTTCTTC.

This clone occurred once. The chain has TRBV5-1 and TRBJ2-6; D is ambiguous. The ends were cut back, 0 bases at V and 0 bases at J, with 4 bases in the middle. Germline CDR1 is SGHRS and CDR2 is YFSETQ. There are 15 residues in the CDR3. For the CDR3, the DNA is TGCGCCAGCAGCTTGGAGCACTCTGGGGCCAACGTCCTGACTTTC. This translates into CASSLEHSGANVLTF.

The chain recombines TRBV27 with TRBJ1-5; D is unresolved. The germline gives CDR1 MNHEY, CDR2 SMNVEV (reference sequence). The CDR3 contains 13 residues. V was trimmed by 0 bases and J by 1 base, leaving 1 base between them. The CDR3 bases are TGTGCCAGCAGTTTATCCAGCAATCAGCCCCAGCATTTT. This encodes CASSLSSNQPQHF.

The V call is TRBV6-6, the J call TRBJ2-7; maybe TRBD2 (6 bases). V gave up 3 bases and J gave up 5 bases, with 20 bases separating them. The CDR3 has 16 amino acids. Germline CDR1 is MNHNY and CDR2 is SVGAGI (reference sequence). CDR3 in amino acids: CASSYEEGQGVHEQYF. The CDR3 DNA is TGTGCCAGCAGTTATGAGGAGGGGCAGGGTGTCCACGAGCAGTACTTC.

The chain uses TRBV7-2 and TRBJ2-2; D is perhaps TRBD2 (6 bases). This CDR3 is built from 15 residues. Trimming cost V 5 bases and J 7 bases, with 17 bases left between them. In germline, CDR1 is SGHTA, CDR2 FQGNSA. This chain's CDR3 is CASSPSGGVFGELFF. The CDR3 region has the DNA TGTGCCAGCAGCCCCTCGGGCGGGGTATTCGGGGAGCTGTTTTTT.

For this clone: Given the absence of the conserved phenylalanine or tryptophan at the CDR3 end, a read error is likely. The chain is built from TRBV7-6 and TRBJ1-2; D remains unclear. CDR3 length equals 12 residues. The V end was cut by 5 bases, the J end by 8 bases, with 12 bases between. Germline lookup yields CDR1 SGHVS and CDR2 FNYEAQ. The DNA for the CDR3 is TGTGCCAGCAGCCGGTGGCGGGAAGGCTACACCCTC. The encoded protein is CASSRWREGYTL.

The table lists this clone with a few counts. The J gene is TRBJ1-1, the V gene TRBV6-4; maybe TRBD1 (6 bases). Trimming removed 2 bases from V and 12 bases from J, with 16 bases in between. The CDR3 runs 13 residues. From germline, CDR1 is MRHNA and CDR2 SNTAGT. CDR3 DNA sequence: TGTGCCAGCAGTGACATTTACGGGGGGCAGACTTTCTTT. Its protein product is CASSDIYGGQTFF.

The chain links TRBV30 to TRBJ1-2, with 7 positions matching TRBD1. Germline V lookup: CDR1 GTSNPN, CDR2 SVGIG (reference sequence). V gave up 1 base and J gave up 6 bases; unmatched junction bases: 17. CDR3 length equals 17 residues. DNA of the CDR3: TGTGCCTGGAGTGAAGGGGCAGGGGGTCCTCTTAAGGATGGCTACACCTTC. Its protein product is CAWSEGAGGPLKDGYTF.

J is TRBJ2-7 and V is TRBV2; D is uncertain. Germline CDR1 SNHLY, CDR2 FYNNEI. The CDR3 is 13 amino acids. V dropped 6 bases and J dropped 1 base, with 10 bases sitting between them. The CDR3 region has the DNA TGTGCCAGCAGGGACGGTTCATCCTACGAGCAGTACTTC. Its protein product is CASRDGSSYEQYF. Complete variable domain (other parts from reference TRBV2 and TRBJ2-7): EPEVTQTPSHQVTQMGQEVILRCVPISNHLYFYWYRQILGQKVEFLVSFYNNEISEKSEIFDDQFSVERPDGSNFTLKIRSTKLEDSAMYFCASRDGSSYEQYFGPGTRLTVT.

This sequence joins TRBV5-3 and TRBJ1-5; D may be TRBD1 (5 bases). TRBV5-3 is labeled an ORF, and its function is uncertain. CDR3 length equals 19 residues. V shed 1 base and J shed 0 bases, with 20 bases lying between them. The CDR3, as DNA: TGTGCCAGAAGCTTGTCTGGAGATCAGGGAACGTATAGCAATCAGCCCCAGCATTTT. Protein: CARSLSGDQGTYSNQPQHF.

The rearrangement uses TRBV28 and TRBJ2-2; D is ambiguous. V lost 2 bases and J 4 bases, leaving 5 bases between the germline ends. CDR1 is MDHEN, CDR2 SYDVKM, per germline. The CDR3 length is 13 residues. CDR3 nucleotides: TGTGCCAGCAGTTTAGAAGGCACCGGGGAGCTGTTTTTT. Its translation: CASSLEGTGELFF.

The rearrangement links TRBV28 to TRBJ1-5; D is ambiguous. Between the trimmed V and J ends, which lost 2 bases and 4 bases, there was a span of 12 bases. The CDR3 is 15 amino acids. The V gene's germline CDR1 is MDHEN and CDR2 SYDVKM. The CDR3 coding sequence is TGTGCCAGCAGTTTAGCCGGGAGAAGGAATCAGCCCCAGCATTTT. Translating it yields CASSLAGRRNQPQHF.